The clone carrying this TCR beta chain was detected once. In the original analysis: Researchers report that nucleated cell counts were estimated from reference gene primer amplification. The protocol was immunoSEQ multiplex PCR, while the TCRdb copy is restricted to in-frame clones and leaves out a portion. V, J and clone size are those of that table, while D and trimming were read from the DNA. Of a few hundred thousand clones detected, about 87% appear once; the ten largest clones hold more than 6.5%. This record belongs to a study of blood T cell repertoires in COVID-19. The overall study: From the United States, Italy and Spain came samples of acute and convalescent COVID-19. PBMCs, B-cell-depleted T cells, or T cells provided the cDNA or gDNA that made up the material.

This CDR3 region has 13 residues. Per germline, CDR1 SQVTM and CDR2 ANQGSEA. With 6 bases clipped from V and 4 bases from J, the junction kept 7 bases outside the gene matches. The chain couples TRBV29-1 to TRBJ1-1; 8 positions agree with TRBD1. The origin of this receptor is a woman in her sixties or seventies with active or convalescent COVID-19. Material: peripheral blood. The DNA for the CDR3 is TGCAGCGTACGGACAGGGTTGGGCACTGAAGCTTTCTTT. Protein: CSVRTGLGTEAFF.